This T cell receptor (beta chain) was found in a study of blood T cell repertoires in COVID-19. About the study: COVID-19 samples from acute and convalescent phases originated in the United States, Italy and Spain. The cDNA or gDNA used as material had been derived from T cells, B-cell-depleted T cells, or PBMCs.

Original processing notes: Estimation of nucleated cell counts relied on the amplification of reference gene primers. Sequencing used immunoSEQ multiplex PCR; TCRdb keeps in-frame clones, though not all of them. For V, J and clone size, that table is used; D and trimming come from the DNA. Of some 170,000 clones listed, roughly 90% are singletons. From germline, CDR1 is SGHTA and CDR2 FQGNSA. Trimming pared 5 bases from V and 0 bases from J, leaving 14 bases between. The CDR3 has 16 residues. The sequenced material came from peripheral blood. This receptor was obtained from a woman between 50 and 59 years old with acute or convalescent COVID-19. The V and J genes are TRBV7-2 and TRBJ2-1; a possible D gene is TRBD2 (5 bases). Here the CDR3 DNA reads TGTGCCAGCAGCCTACACCGGGGTAGCTCCTACAATGAGCAGTTCTTC. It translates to CASSLHRGSSYNEQFF.